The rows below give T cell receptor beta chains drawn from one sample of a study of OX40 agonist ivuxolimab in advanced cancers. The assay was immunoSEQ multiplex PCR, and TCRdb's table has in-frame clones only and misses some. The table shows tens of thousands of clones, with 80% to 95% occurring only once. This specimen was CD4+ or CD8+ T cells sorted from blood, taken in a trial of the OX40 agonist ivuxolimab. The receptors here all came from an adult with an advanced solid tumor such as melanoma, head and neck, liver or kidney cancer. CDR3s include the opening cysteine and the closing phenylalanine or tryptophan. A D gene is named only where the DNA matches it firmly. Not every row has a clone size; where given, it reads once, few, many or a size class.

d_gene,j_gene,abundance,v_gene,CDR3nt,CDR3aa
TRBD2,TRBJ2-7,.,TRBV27,TGTGCCAGCAAGCCAATCGGGGGACTAGCGGGAGGGCCTGAAGACTTC,CASKPIGGLAGGPEDF
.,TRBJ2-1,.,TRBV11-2,TGTGCCAGCAGCTTAGATCCTTCTCTAACCTACAATGAGCAGTTCTTC,CASSLDPSLTYNEQFF
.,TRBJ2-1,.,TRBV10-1,TGCGCCAGCAGTGGTGATAGCGGAGTCTCCTACAATGAGCAGTTCTTC,CASSGDSGVSYNEQFF
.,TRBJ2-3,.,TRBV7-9,TGTGCCAGCAGCAGCTTTGGCGCGGCCATCACAGATACGCAGTATTTT,CASSSFGAAITDTQYF
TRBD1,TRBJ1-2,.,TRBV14,TGTGCCAGCAGCCCACGACAGGGATATAACTATGGCTACACCTTC,CASSPRQGYNYGYTF
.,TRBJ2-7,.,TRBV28,TGTGCCAGCAGTTTAGCATTTGGGCTAGGACCCTACGAGCAGTACTTC,CASSLAFGLGPYEQYF
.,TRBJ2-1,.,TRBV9,TGTGCCAGCAGCGATCGACACCTCAATGAGCAGTTCTTC,CASSDRHLNEQFF
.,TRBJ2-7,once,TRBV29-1,TGCAGCGTTGCTTACGGGAACTCCTACGAGCAGTACTTC,CSVAYGNSYEQYF
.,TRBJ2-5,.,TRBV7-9,TGTGCCAGCAGCCCTTACGGCGCGAGTCAAGAGACCCAGTACTTC,CASSPYGASQETQYF
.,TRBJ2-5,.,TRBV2,TGTGCCAGCATAATGGAGGGGGAGACCCAGTACTTC,CASIMEGETQYF
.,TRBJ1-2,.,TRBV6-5,TGTGCCAGCAGGCCCGAAGGTGGCGGCTACACCTTC,CASRPEGGGYTF
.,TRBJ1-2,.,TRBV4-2,TGTGCCAGCAGCCAAGCTGGGACCAAAGAAGGCTACACCTTC,CASSQAGTKEGYTF
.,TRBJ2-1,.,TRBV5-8,TGTGCCAGCAGCTCGTATACCGGGGGTTACAATGAGCAGTTCTTC,CASSSYTGGYNEQFF
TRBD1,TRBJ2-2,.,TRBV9,TGTGCCAGCAGCGCCTCCGGGACAGTGACCCCCTCCGGGGAGCTGTTTTTT,CASSASGTVTPSGELFF
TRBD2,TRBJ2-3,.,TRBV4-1,TGCGCCAGCAGCCAAGGAGGCGGAGCGGGAGGACGATTCACAGATACGCAGTATTTT,CASSQGGGAGGRFTDTQYF
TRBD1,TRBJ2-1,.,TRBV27,TGTGCCAGCAGTTTATCCAGGGGGCCCTACAATGAGCAGTTCTTC,CASSLSRGPYNEQFF
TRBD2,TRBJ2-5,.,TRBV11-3,TGTGCCAGCAGCTTAGAGTCAGCGGGAGGGCCGCGAGAGACCCAGTACTTC,CASSLESAGGPRETQYF
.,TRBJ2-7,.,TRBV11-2,TGTGCCAGCAGCCCTCAAGCCTACGAGCAGTACTTC,CASSPQAYEQYF
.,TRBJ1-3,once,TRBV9,TGTGCCAGCAGCGTAGAGGGGGGCTCTGGAAACACCATATATTTT,CASSVEGGSGNTIYF
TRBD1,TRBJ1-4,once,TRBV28,TGTGCCAGCAGTGTTCCGGGACAGGGGGTTGCAACTAATGAAAAACTGTTTTTT,CASSVPGQGVATNEKLFF
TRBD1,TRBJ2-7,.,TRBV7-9,TGTGCCAGCAGCTTAGTAGCAGGGGGCAGTTCATACGAGCAGTACTTC,CASSLVAGGSSYEQYF
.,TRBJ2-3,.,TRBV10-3,TGTGCCATCAGTGAGACAAGGCGCACAGATACGCAGTATTTT,CAISETRRTDTQYF
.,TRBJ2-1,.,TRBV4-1,TGCGCCAGCGGACAGTTCAATGAGCAGTTCTTC,CASGQFNEQFF
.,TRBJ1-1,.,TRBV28,TGTGCCAGCAGTTTCCCGGCAGCCTACACTGAAGCTTTCTTT,CASSFPAAYTEAFF
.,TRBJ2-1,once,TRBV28,TGTGCCAGCAGGCTAACGGGGGCCTTAAATGAGCAGTTCTTC,CASRLTGALNEQFF
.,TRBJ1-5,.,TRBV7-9,TGTGCCAGCAGCTCCTCATTGATAGCAACGCCCCAGCATTTT,CASSSSLIATPQHF
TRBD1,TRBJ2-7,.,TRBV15,TGTGCCACCAGCCAAGCCCAGTCAGGGGGCGACGAGCAGTACTTC,CATSQAQSGGDEQYF
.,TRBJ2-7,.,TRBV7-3,TGTGCCAGCAGCTTAACGGGCAGGGGCTCGTACGAGCAGTACTTC,CASSLTGRGSYEQYF
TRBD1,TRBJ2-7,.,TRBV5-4,TGTGCCAGCAGCTTGGGATGGGACAGGCCCTACGAGCAGTACTTC,CASSLGWDRPYEQYF
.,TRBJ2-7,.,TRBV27,TGTGCCAGCAGTTTATGGGCACAGGGTTACGAGCAGTACTTC,CASSLWAQGYEQYF
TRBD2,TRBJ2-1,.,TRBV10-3,TGTGCCATCAGTGGACTAGCGGGACGCAATGAGCAGTTCTTC,CAISGLAGRNEQFF
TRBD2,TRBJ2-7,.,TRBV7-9,TGTGCCAGCAGCTTAACTAGCGGGACATATTACGAGCAGTACTTC,CASSLTSGTYYEQYF
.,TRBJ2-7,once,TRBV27,TGTGCCAGCAGCGACCTACAGGGATTCTCCTACGAGCAGTACTTC,CASSDLQGFSYEQYF
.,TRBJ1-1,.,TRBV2,TGTGCCAGTTCCCCCGGCCGGAACACTGAAGCTTTCTTT,CASSPGRNTEAFF
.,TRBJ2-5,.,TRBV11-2,TGTGCCAGCAGCTTAGCGGGACTGTTATTGACCCAGTACTTC,CASSLAGLLLTQYF
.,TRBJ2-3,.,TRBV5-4,TGTGCCAGCAGCCCTCCGTCGGGGGCAGATACGCAGTATTTT,CASSPPSGADTQYF
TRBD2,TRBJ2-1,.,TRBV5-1,TGCGCCACCTCAGTAGGGACTAGCGGGAGAAATGAGCAGTTCTTC,CATSVGTSGRNEQFF
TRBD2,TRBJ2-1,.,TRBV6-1,TGTGCCAGCAGTGAATGGGGCGGGAGGGCACCCAATGAGCAGTTCTTC,CASSEWGGRAPNEQFF
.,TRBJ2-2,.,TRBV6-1,TGTGCCAGCACTGGACTCACCGGGGAGCTGTTTTTT,CASTGLTGELFF
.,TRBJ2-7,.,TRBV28,TGTGCCAGCAGTCTGGGCAGGGCCCCCTACGAGCAGTACTTC,CASSLGRAPYEQYF
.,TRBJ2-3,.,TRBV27,TGTGCCAGCAGTTTACAGGCAGGGGAGTTCACAGATACGCAGTATTTT,CASSLQAGEFTDTQYF
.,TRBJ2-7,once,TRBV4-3,TGCGCCAGCAGCCAAGGGCGGAACTACGAGCAGTACTTC,CASSQGRNYEQYF
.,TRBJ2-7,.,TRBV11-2,TGTGCCAGCACCACCCAGGGGCCCCACGAGCAGTACTTC,CASTTQGPHEQYF
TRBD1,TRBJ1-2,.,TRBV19,TGTGCCAGTAGCCTAACAGGGGAGTATGGCTACACCTTC,CASSLTGEYGYTF
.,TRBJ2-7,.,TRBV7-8,TGTGCCAGCAGCTGGTTGGACGAGCAGTACTTC,CASSWLDEQYF